This T cell receptor (beta chain) was sequenced for a study of CD8+CD57+ T cells in acquired aplastic anemia. Study-wide context: Average DNA yield from sorted CD4+ and CD8+ cells was about 3.2 ug. There were 11 million or so reads, on average, for CD4+ cells from healthy donors.

This CDR3 is 14 amino acids long. V was clipped by 10 bases and J by 4 bases, with 19 bases between them. CDR1 MGHRA and CDR2 YSYEKL come from the germline V gene. This clonotype was detected ten times or more. Genomic DNA was employed as the template in profiling TCR beta VDJ and CDR3. TCRdb re-called the reads with MiXCR, one entry per CDR3 protein. The sample lists approximately 200,000 distinct CDR3 sequences; around 60% were seen once. The sequence derives from a human donor in good health. Sequenced input: sorted CD4+, CD8+, or CD8+CD57+ T cells (not recorded which) from PBMCs. The rearrangement uses TRBV4-1 and TRBJ1-2; the D gene is possibly TRBD1 (6 bases). Here the CDR3 reads CATDRLTGLYGYTF. CDR3 DNA sequence: TGCGCCACAGATAGGCTTACAGGGCTCTATGGCTACACCTTC.